This T cell receptor beta chain derives from a study of T cells after yellow fever vaccination (dated by TCRdb to the late 2010s). Notes on the research overall: Libraries from fractions with low cell numbers were prepared with the SMART-Seq v4 Ultra Low Input RNA kit. Two healthy male donors, one aged 18 to 30 and one aged 30 to 40 years, were included in the cohort. To follow T-cell clones before and after both primary and booster YFV17D yellow fever vaccination, bulk TCR alpha and beta repertoires underwent longitudinal sequencing. Blood was collected at multiple timepoints before and after primary and secondary immunization, and bulk PBMC replicates and cell subsets were isolated. What the work shows at the level of the full study, not this receptor alone: The secondary T-cell response was found to be weaker but faster than the primary response, with a peak reached on day 5 rather than on day 15. A small fraction of clonotypes showed up in both the CD4 and CD8 compartments, probably as a result of convergent recombination. Most clones expanded after primary vaccination (96% of CD4 and 80% to 90% of CD8) were re-detected after the booster, suggesting that broad memory maintenance occurred. FACS-sorted repertoires could contain abundant contaminating clonotypes from the bulk population, so computational filtering was required. Only a couple of donors were included in the study, so the extent to which the findings can be generalized is limited.

TCR cDNA was made using 5'RACE template switching, a step that added a universal primer site and unique molecular identifiers. cDNA synthesis was primed from both the TCR alpha and TCR beta constant segments. Two PCR steps were used to amplify libraries, with sample barcodes and sequencing adapters being added in the second step. Sequencing of libraries was performed on Illumina HiSeq 2500 (2x100 bp) or NovaSeq (2x150 bp). Regarding the original processing steps: Demultiplexing of reads and collapsing into UMI consensus sequences were performed with MIGEC, and V(D)J alignment was carried out with MiXCR. Clonotypes responding to the vaccine were identified with edgeR on replicate PBMC samples, with the criteria of FDR below 0.01 and a log2 fold change above 5 up to day 15. Each bulk clonotype was labeled CD4 or CD8 based on which sequenced repertoire, CD4 or CD8, contained the clonotype at higher abundance. Starting from the raw public reads, TCRdb applied fastp trimming at Q25, assembled clones with MiXCR and retained in-frame beta chains. Every distinct CDR3 protein forms one entry, paired with its most common genes and DNA. TCRdb's processing, not the authors', yielded these V and J calls. This sample lists tens of thousands of distinct CDR3 sequences; around 7.7% were detected once. The ten top clones hold more than 25% of the sample.

Turning to this clonotype: The target of this receptor is not known. A read error may be the cause here, since a much bigger clone is one base away.

What the treatment or condition label conveys for this sample: live attenuated yellow fever vaccine strain. PBMCs were isolated from peripheral blood using a standard Ficoll-Paque protocol. Dynabeads CD4 and CD8 positive selection kits were used to isolate CD4 and CD8 T-cell fractions. TriZol was used to extract RNA from bulk PBMCs, from CD4 and CD8 fractions, and from dextramer-positive and dextramer-negative fractions. The CDR3, from cysteine to phenylalanine, totals 13 residues. Just CDR3 DNA is preserved here, 39 bases in frame from base 1. V is shortened by 4 bases, J by 6 bases, and the region joining them spans 10 bases. For CDR1 and CDR2, the germline V gene lists SGHDN and FVKESK.

The starting material was CD8+ T cells sorted from PBMCs, obtained approximately 11 days after the first yellow fever vaccination. The sequence was collected from a man younger than 35 who received the YFV17D yellow fever vaccine. The rearrangement joined TRBV14 to TRBJ1-5, with TRBD1 as a weak D call on 5 bases. The DNA sequence is given as TGTGCCAGCAGCCCAGGGTCACGTCAGCCCCAGCATTTT. It translates as CASSPGSRQPQHF. The reference TRBV14 and TRBJ1-5 proteins fill in what lies around the CDR3, so the full variable domain reads EAGVTQFPSHSVIEKGQTVTLRCDPISGHDNLYWYRRVMGKEIKFLLHFVKESKQDESGMPNNRFLAERTGGTYSTLKVQPAELEDSGVYFCASSPGSRQPQHFGDGTRLSIL.